Listed below are T cell receptor beta chains from one sample, sequenced in a study of preoperative IRX-2 immunotherapy in early breast cancer. Clones were read by immunoSEQ multiplex PCR, and TCRdb kept only the in-frame ones, dropping some. The data hold about 98,000 clones, with about nine tenths observed a single time. Sequencing was performed on tumor tissue, taken after IRX-2 immunotherapy. The receptors originated from a human donor with breast cancer. Both conserved end residues are part of each CDR3. The order of the fields is CDR3 protein, CDR3 DNA, J gene, clone size, D gene, V gene. The D gene is left open where the match is weak. Only part of the rows carry a size: once, few, many, or a class if the clone is expanded.

CASSESSLNTEAFF	TGCGCCAGCAGTGAGTCGTCACTCAACACTGAAGCTTTCTTT	TRBJ1-1	-	-	TRBV10-2
CATSREAGAQEKLFF	TGTGCCACCAGCAGAGAGGCAGGGGCGCAGGAAAAACTGTTTTTT	TRBJ1-4	once	-	TRBV15
CASSQTGPGGNQPQHF	TGTGCCAGCAGCCAGACAGGTCCCGGAGGTAATCAGCCCCAGCATTTT	TRBJ1-5	-	-	TRBV14
CASSQTGVKNIQYF	TGTGCCAGCAGCCAGACAGGGGTCAAAAACATTCAGTACTTC	TRBJ2-4	-	TRBD1	TRBV6-8
CASSSQGLDYGYTF	TGCGCCAGCAGCTCACAGGGCTTAGACTATGGCTACACCTTC	TRBJ1-2	once	-	TRBV5-1
CASSLGAASSQGEQYF	TGTGCCAGCAGCTTAGGAGCGGCTAGCTCACAAGGGGAGCAGTACTTC	TRBJ2-7	few	-	TRBV7-7
CASSPYGGSSYNEQFF	TGTGCCAGTAGCCCTTACGGGGGGAGCTCCTACAATGAGCAGTTCTTC	TRBJ2-1	-	TRBD2	TRBV19
CASSIGTSGTPFVDTQYF	TGTGCCAGTAGTATAGGGACTAGCGGGACACCGTTTGTAGATACGCAGTATTTT	TRBJ2-3	-	TRBD2	TRBV19
CATSRQGGDRYGYTF	TGTGCCACCAGCAGGCAGGGCGGGGATCGCTATGGCTACACCTTC	TRBJ1-2	-	-	TRBV15
CASSLAWGSPNEKLFF	TGTGCCAGCAGCTTAGCGTGGGGTAGCCCCAATGAAAAACTGTTTTTT	TRBJ1-4	-	-	TRBV7-7
CASSLDHYTEAFF	TGTGCCAGCAGCTTAGATCACTACACTGAAGCTTTCTTT	TRBJ1-1	-	-	TRBV5-4
CASSESTGGEQYF	TGCGCCAGCAGTGAGTCAACGGGAGGCGAGCAGTACTTC	TRBJ2-7	-	TRBD2	TRBV10-2
CASSQPAPFNEQFF	TGTGCCAGCAGCCAACCTGCCCCTTTCAATGAGCAGTTCTTC	TRBJ2-1	-	-	TRBV14
CASSLQGSWRGYTF	TGTGCCAGCAGCTTACAGGGGAGTTGGCGTGGCTACACCTTC	TRBJ1-2	-	-	TRBV7-8
CASSQTGNSYNEQFF	TGTGCCAGCAGCCAGACAGGGAACTCCTACAATGAGCAGTTCTTC	TRBJ2-1	few	TRBD1	TRBV11-3
CASSPLGRENYGYTF	TGTGCCAGCTCACCACTAGGAAGAGAGAACTATGGCTACACCTTC	TRBJ1-2	-	-	TRBV18
CASRGLSGAYNEQFF	TGTGCCAGCAGGGGACTAAGCGGGGCCTACAATGAGCAGTTCTTC	TRBJ2-1	-	TRBD2	TRBV6-8
CASRGAGTQYRYTF	TGTGCCAGCAGAGGGGCCGGGACCCAATATCGCTACACCTTC	TRBJ1-2	-	-	TRBV28
CASSQDRHRHGYTF	TGTGCCAGCAGCCAAGATAGGCATCGACATGGCTACACCTTC	TRBJ1-2	-	-	TRBV14
CATSRRSEGTGYEQYF	TGTGCCACCAGCAGGAGATCTGAGGGCACGGGCTACGAGCAGTACTTC	TRBJ2-7	-	-	TRBV15
CASKKGGEWTEAFF	TGTGCCAGTAAGAAGGGGGGAGAATGGACTGAAGCTTTCTTT	TRBJ1-1	-	-	TRBV19
CASSPGPGNTIYF	TGTGCCAGCAGCCCGGGCCCTGGAAACACCATATATTTT	TRBJ1-3	-	-	TRBV7-1
CSVGTGKETQYF	TGCAGCGTCGGGACAGGGAAGGAGACCCAGTACTTC	TRBJ2-5	-	TRBD1	TRBV29-1
CASNSGGPTDTQYF	TGTGCCAGCAACAGTGGAGGACCCACAGATACGCAGTATTTT	TRBJ2-3	few	-	TRBV11-3
CASSLQGAGEAFF	TGTGCCAGTAGCCTACAGGGGGCGGGTGAAGCTTTCTTT	TRBJ1-1	-	TRBD1	TRBV19
CASSWGQGMNYGYTF	TGCGCCAGCAGCTGGGGACAGGGGATGAACTATGGCTACACCTTC	TRBJ1-2	-	TRBD1	TRBV5-1
CASSKGWNTEAFF	TGCGCCAGCAGTAAGGGCTGGAACACTGAAGCTTTCTTT	TRBJ1-1	-	-	TRBV10-1
CASSPPGQGKPGELFF	TGTGCCAGCAGTCCTCCGGGACAGGGGAAGCCCGGGGAGCTGTTTTTT	TRBJ2-2	-	TRBD1	TRBV28
CASSLVGAGGGDIQYF	TGTGCCAGCAGCTTGGTGGGAGCGGGAGGGGGAGACATTCAGTACTTC	TRBJ2-4	-	-	TRBV7-5
CASSYDIATYEQYF	TGTGCCAGTAGTTACGACATTGCGACCTACGAGCAGTACTTC	TRBJ2-7	-	-	TRBV19
CASSSSGGMETQYF	TGTGCCAGCAGCTCCTCAGGGGGTATGGAGACCCAGTACTTC	TRBJ2-5	-	TRBD1	TRBV7-4
CASSLARLASGANVLTF	TGCGCCAGCAGCTTGGCAAGATTAGCCTCTGGGGCCAACGTCCTGACTTTC	TRBJ2-6	-	-	TRBV5-1
CASSPAGGVYGYTF	TGTGCCAGCAGTCCGGCTGGGGGAGTCTATGGCTACACCTTC	TRBJ1-2	-	-	TRBV28
CASSLGLDPNTGELFF	TGTGCCAGCAGCCTGGGACTAGACCCGAACACCGGGGAGCTGTTTTTT	TRBJ2-2	-	TRBD2	TRBV14
CASSKLSGNTIYF	TGTGCCAGTAGTAAGCTATCGGGAAACACCATATATTTT	TRBJ1-3	-	-	TRBV19
CASSPGRGTRIDTQYF	TGCGCCAGCAGCCCCGGTCGTGGGACTAGAATTGATACGCAGTATTTT	TRBJ2-3	-	TRBD2	TRBV5-1
CASSTRDRPPQHF	TGTGCCAGTAGTACCCGGGACAGGCCACCCCAGCATTTT	TRBJ1-5	-	TRBD1	TRBV19
CASSIEGRSSAELFF	TGTGCCAGTAGTATAGAAGGACGGTCCTCTGCGGAACTGTTTTTT	TRBJ1-4	-	-	TRBV19
CASSLGHGTNEKLFF	TGCGCCAGCAGCTTGGGCCACGGAACTAATGAAAAACTGTTTTTT	TRBJ1-4	-	-	TRBV5-1
CASSDRWGTEAFF	TGCGCCAGCAGTGACCGATGGGGCACTGAAGCTTTCTTT	TRBJ1-1	once	-	TRBV10-2
CASSPPGQRTETQYF	TGTGCCAGCTCACCACCGGGACAAAGAACGGAGACCCAGTACTTC	TRBJ2-5	-	-	TRBV18
CASSSGQVNTEAFF	TGTGCCAGCAGTTCGGGACAGGTGAACACTGAAGCTTTCTTT	TRBJ1-1	-	TRBD1	TRBV28
CASSRTDIAGDTQYF	TGCGCCAGCAGCCGGACCGACATAGCCGGGGATACGCAGTATTTT	TRBJ2-3	-	-	TRBV5-1
CASSPPRGPSYEQYF	TGTGCCAGCAGCCCCCCGCGGGGTCCCTCCTACGAGCAGTACTTC	TRBJ2-7	once	-	TRBV6-7
CASSLTTGGVYEQYF	TGTGCCAGCAGCTTAACAACAGGGGGGGTCTACGAGCAGTACTTC	TRBJ2-7	-	-	TRBV28
CASSLQMGTGHF	TGTGCCAGCAGCTTACAAATGGGGACAGGCCACTTC	TRBJ1-2	-	TRBD1	TRBV28
CASSRKQGGSGNTIYF	TGTGCCAGCAGTCGAAAACAGGGGGGGTCTGGAAACACCATATATTTT	TRBJ1-3	-	TRBD1	TRBV6-8
CSVHGGGRETGHGERPTDTQYF	TGCAGCGTTCATGGAGGGGGGAGAGAGACAGGGCATGGGGAGCGGCCCACAGATACGCAGTATTTT	TRBJ2-3	-	-	TRBV29-1
CASSPRGGTGPSGANVLTF	TGTGCCAGCTCACCAAGAGGCGGGACAGGGCCCTCTGGGGCCAACGTCCTGACTTTC	TRBJ2-6	-	TRBD1	TRBV18
CASSLAGGPAGELFF	TGTGCCAGCAGTTTAGCGGGAGGGCCAGCCGGGGAGCTGTTTTTT	TRBJ2-2	-	TRBD2	TRBV28
CASSPTGGTEAFF	TGTGCCAGCAGCCCCACGGGGGGCACTGAAGCTTTCTTT	TRBJ1-1	-	-	TRBV7-1
CATSRDIGEGNTIYF	TGTGCCACTAGCAGAGATATAGGGGAGGGAAACACCATATATTTT	TRBJ1-3	once	-	TRBV15
CSVESGGLAAVDTQYF	TGCAGCGTTGAATCCGGCGGACTAGCGGCTGTAGATACGCAGTATTTT	TRBJ2-3	-	TRBD2	TRBV29-1